This is a list of T cell receptor beta chains from one sample in a study of identical twins. TCRdb recomputed calls from the 5' RACE reads with MiXCR, one row per CDR3 protein. The sample records about 520,000 distinct CDR3 sequences, approximately 22% being singletons. These same data were also listed under a study on T cells expressing NK-cell markers.

Sequencing was done on a sample of CD4+ T cells sorted from blood. These receptors came from a woman in her late teens or twenties in good health. CDR3s include the opening cysteine and the closing phenylalanine or tryptophan. A D gene is named only where the DNA matches it firmly. Only some rows state a clone size, as once, few, many or a class for expanded clones.

D gene: TRBD2
J gene: TRBJ2-1
CDR3 length: 15
clone size: few
V gene: TRBV10-3
CDR3 protein: CAHGSRTSGRSEQFF
CDR3 DNA: TGTGCCCACGGATCCCGGACTAGCGGGAGAAGTGAGCAGTTCTTC

D gene: TRBD2
J gene: TRBJ2-1
CDR3 length: 14
clone size: -
V gene: TRBV20-1
CDR3 protein: CSALGTSSYNEQFF
CDR3 DNA: TGCAGTGCTCTAGGGACTAGCTCCTACAATGAGCAGTTCTTC

D gene: -
J gene: TRBJ2-3
CDR3 length: 14
clone size: few
V gene: TRBV5-1
CDR3 protein: CASSFPTDTDTQYF
CDR3 DNA: TGCGCCAGCAGCTTCCCTACGGATACAGATACGCAGTATTTT

D gene: -
J gene: TRBJ2-3
CDR3 length: 14
clone size: few
V gene: TRBV13
CDR3 protein: CASSLDGRTDTQYF
CDR3 DNA: TGTGCCAGCAGCCTGGACGGACGCACAGATACGCAGTATTTT

D gene: TRBD1
J gene: TRBJ1-1
CDR3 length: 15
clone size: -
V gene: TRBV12-3/TRBV12-4
CDR3 protein: CASSRTGPMNTEAFF
CDR3 DNA: TGTGCCAGCAGTCGGACAGGCCCCATGAACACTGAAGCTTTCTTT

D gene: -
J gene: TRBJ1-6
CDR3 length: 13
clone size: -
V gene: TRBV12-3/TRBV12-4
CDR3 protein: CASSLSGGSPLHF
CDR3 DNA: TGTGCCAGCAGTTTATCTGGGGGTTCACCCCTCCACTTT

D gene: -
J gene: TRBJ2-3
CDR3 length: 12
clone size: -
V gene: TRBV5-1
CDR3 protein: CASRDFGGTQYF
CDR3 DNA: TGCGCCAGCAGAGACTTCGGCGGGACGCAGTATTTT

D gene: -
J gene: TRBJ2-1
CDR3 length: 14
clone size: few
V gene: TRBV5-1
CDR3 protein: CASSLGGTTNEQFF
CDR3 DNA: TGCGCCAGCAGCTTGGGAGGCACAACGAATGAGCAGTTCTTC

D gene: -
J gene: TRBJ1-2
CDR3 length: 12
clone size: -
V gene: TRBV5-1
CDR3 protein: CASSGRAAGYTF
CDR3 DNA: TGCGCCAGCAGCGGGAGGGCCGCTGGCTACACCTTC

D gene: -
J gene: TRBJ2-1
CDR3 length: 14
clone size: -
V gene: TRBV11-2
CDR3 protein: CASSLRPSQDEQFF
CDR3 DNA: TGTGCCAGCAGCTTAAGGCCTAGCCAAGACGAGCAGTTCTTC

D gene: TRBD1
J gene: TRBJ2-7
CDR3 length: 15
clone size: -
V gene: TRBV6-2/TRBV6-3
CDR3 protein: CASRRPGTGFYEQYF
CDR3 DNA: TGTGCCAGCAGACGACCCGGGACAGGCTTTTACGAGCAGTACTTC

D gene: -
J gene: TRBJ1-2
CDR3 length: 16
clone size: few
V gene: TRBV7-9
CDR3 protein: CASSLNRGDPWYGYTF
CDR3 DNA: TGTGCCAGCAGCTTAAATCGAGGAGACCCTTGGTATGGCTACACCTTC

D gene: -
J gene: TRBJ2-7
CDR3 length: 12
clone size: few
V gene: TRBV7-9
CDR3 protein: CASSRSSQVQYF
CDR3 DNA: TGTGCCAGCAGCCGCAGCTCCCAGGTGCAGTACTTC

D gene: -
J gene: TRBJ2-7
CDR3 length: 15
clone size: -
V gene: TRBV9
CDR3 protein: CASSPTPGSSYEQYF
CDR3 DNA: TGTGCCAGCAGCCCCACACCCGGGAGCTCCTACGAGCAGTACTTC

D gene: TRBD1
J gene: TRBJ1-6
CDR3 length: 14
clone size: -
V gene: TRBV12-3/TRBV12-4
CDR3 protein: CASSTGTGNSPLHF
CDR3 DNA: TGTGCCAGCAGCACCGGGACAGGGAACTCACCCCTCCACTTT

D gene: -
J gene: TRBJ1-1
CDR3 length: 15
clone size: few
V gene: TRBV5-1
CDR3 protein: CASSTSSYLNTEAFF
CDR3 DNA: TGCGCCAGCAGCACATCGTCCTACTTGAACACTGAAGCTTTCTTT

D gene: TRBD1
J gene: TRBJ2-6
CDR3 length: 15
clone size: -
V gene: TRBV2
CDR3 protein: CATNRDRAGANVLTF
CDR3 DNA: TGTGCCACCAACCGGGACAGGGCTGGGGCCAACGTCCTGACTTTC

D gene: TRBD2
J gene: TRBJ2-2
CDR3 length: 19
clone size: few
V gene: TRBV4-2
CDR3 protein: CASSPIQGAGGPNTGELFF
CDR3 DNA: TGTGCCAGCAGCCCCATTCAGGGAGCGGGGGGGCCGAACACCGGGGAGCTGTTTTTT

D gene: TRBD2
J gene: TRBJ2-1
CDR3 length: 17
clone size: -
V gene: TRBV7-9
CDR3 protein: CASSLWTSSRTYNEQFF
CDR3 DNA: TGTGCCAGCAGCTTATGGACTAGCTCCCGGACCTACAATGAGCAGTTCTTC

D gene: TRBD1
J gene: TRBJ1-1
CDR3 length: 18
clone size: few
V gene: TRBV5-6
CDR3 protein: CASRFLGTGGLWVTEAFF
CDR3 DNA: TGTGCCAGCAGGTTCCTGGGGACAGGGGGATTATGGGTCACTGAAGCTTTCTTT

D gene: -
J gene: TRBJ1-2
CDR3 length: 14
clone size: -
V gene: TRBV6-1
CDR3 protein: CASRRHGANYGYTF
CDR3 DNA: TGTGCCAGCAGAAGACACGGTGCTAACTATGGCTACACCTTC

D gene: -
J gene: TRBJ2-6
CDR3 length: 15
clone size: few
V gene: TRBV12-3/TRBV12-4
CDR3 protein: CASSLGLAGANVLTF
CDR3 DNA: TGTGCCAGCAGTTTAGGGCTCGCTGGGGCCAACGTCCTGACTTTC

D gene: TRBD1
J gene: TRBJ2-3
CDR3 length: 15
clone size: few
V gene: TRBV12-3/TRBV12-4
CDR3 protein: CASSPRDRYTDTQYF
CDR3 DNA: TGTGCCAGCAGTCCCCGGGACAGGTACACAGATACGCAGTATTTT

D gene: -
J gene: TRBJ1-2
CDR3 length: 14
clone size: -
V gene: TRBV10-3
CDR3 protein: CAISGRGALDGYTF
CDR3 DNA: TGTGCCATCAGTGGTAGGGGAGCACTTGATGGCTACACCTTC

D gene: -
J gene: TRBJ2-7
CDR3 length: 14
clone size: -
V gene: TRBV5-1
CDR3 protein: CASSGDGEAYEQYF
CDR3 DNA: TGCGCCAGCAGCGGGGACGGGGAAGCCTACGAGCAGTACTTC

D gene: -
J gene: TRBJ2-5
CDR3 length: 12
clone size: -
V gene: TRBV3-1
CDR3 protein: CASSASSGRLVF
CDR3 DNA: TGTGCCAGCAGCGCATCCTCCGGGAGATTGGTCTTC

D gene: -
J gene: TRBJ2-1
CDR3 length: 12
clone size: -
V gene: TRBV3-1
CDR3 protein: CASSQTVNEQFF
CDR3 DNA: TGTGCCAGCAGCCAAACCGTCAATGAGCAGTTCTTC

D gene: TRBD2
J gene: TRBJ2-1
CDR3 length: 18
clone size: -
V gene: TRBV11-2
CDR3 protein: CASSPRGTSGTSYNEQFF
CDR3 DNA: TGTGCCAGCAGCCCCCGGGGTACTAGCGGGACGTCCTACAATGAGCAGTTCTTC

D gene: TRBD2
J gene: TRBJ2-1
CDR3 length: 17
clone size: -
V gene: TRBV6-1
CDR3 protein: CASCPLAGVIAYNEQFF
CDR3 DNA: TGTGCCAGCTGCCCGCTGGCGGGAGTTATAGCCTACAATGAGCAGTTCTTC

D gene: -
J gene: TRBJ2-3
CDR3 length: 14
clone size: -
V gene: TRBV5-1
CDR3 protein: CASRGESSTDTQYF
CDR3 DNA: TGCGCCAGCCGCGGGGAATCTAGCACAGATACGCAGTATTTT

D gene: TRBD2
J gene: TRBJ2-3
CDR3 length: 19
clone size: once
V gene: TRBV6-2/TRBV6-3
CDR3 protein: CASSYRLAGGTTPTDTQYF
CDR3 DNA: TGTGCCAGCAGCTACAGACTAGCGGGGGGGACCACCCCCACAGATACGCAGTATTTT

D gene: -
J gene: TRBJ1-1
CDR3 length: 13
clone size: -
V gene: TRBV5-1
CDR3 protein: CASRHSMNTEAFF
CDR3 DNA: TGCGCCAGCAGACATTCGATGAACACTGAAGCTTTCTTT

D gene: -
J gene: TRBJ2-3
CDR3 length: 13
clone size: -
V gene: TRBV14
CDR3 protein: CASSSPATDTQYF
CDR3 DNA: TGTGCCAGCTCTAGCCCTGCAACAGATACGCAGTATTTT

D gene: -
J gene: TRBJ2-3
CDR3 length: 16
clone size: few
V gene: TRBV4-3
CDR3 protein: CASSQPSYPPMDTQYF
CDR3 DNA: TGCGCCAGCAGCCAACCTTCTTACCCCCCTATGGATACGCAGTATTTT

D gene: -
J gene: TRBJ1-6
CDR3 length: 16
clone size: few
V gene: TRBV20-1
CDR3 protein: CAAWARGADYNSPLHF
CDR3 DNA: TGCGCAGCCTGGGCGAGGGGGGCAGACTATAATTCACCCCTCCACTTT